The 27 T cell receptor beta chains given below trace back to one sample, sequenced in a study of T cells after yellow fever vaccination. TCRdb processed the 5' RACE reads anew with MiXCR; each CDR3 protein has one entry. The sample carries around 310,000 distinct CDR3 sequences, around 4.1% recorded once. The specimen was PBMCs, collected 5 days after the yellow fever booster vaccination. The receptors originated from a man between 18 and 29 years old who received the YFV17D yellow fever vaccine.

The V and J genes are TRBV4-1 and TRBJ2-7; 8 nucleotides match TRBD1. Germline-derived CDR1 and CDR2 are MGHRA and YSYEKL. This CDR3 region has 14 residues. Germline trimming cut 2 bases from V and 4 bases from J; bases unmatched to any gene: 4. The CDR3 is CASSQPGQDYEQYF. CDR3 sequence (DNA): TGCGCCAGCAGCCAACCGGGACAGGATTACGAGCAGTACTTC.

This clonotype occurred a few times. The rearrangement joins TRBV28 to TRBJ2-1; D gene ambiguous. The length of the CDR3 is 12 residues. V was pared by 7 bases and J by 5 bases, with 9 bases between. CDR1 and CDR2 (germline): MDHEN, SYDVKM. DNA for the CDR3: TGTGCCAGCAATTCAATGGACAATGAGCAGTTCTTC. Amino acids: CASNSMDNEQFF.

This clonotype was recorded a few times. This CDR3 is CASSLMGWQETQYF. In DNA, the CDR3 is TGTGCCAGCAGCTTAATGGGGTGGCAAGAGACCCAGTACTTC. The V gene is TRBV7-2, the J gene TRBJ2-5; D is unresolved. This CDR3 region has 14 residues. The germline gives CDR1 SGHTA, CDR2 FQGNSA. V gave up 2 bases and J gave up 2 bases, with 9 bases separating them.

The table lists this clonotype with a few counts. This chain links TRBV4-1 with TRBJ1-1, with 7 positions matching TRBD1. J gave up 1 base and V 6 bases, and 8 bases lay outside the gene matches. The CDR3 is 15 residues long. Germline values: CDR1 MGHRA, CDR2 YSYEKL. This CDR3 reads CASRHPGQKNTEAFF. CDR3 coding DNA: TGCGCCAGCAGGCATCCGGGACAGAAGAACACTGAAGCTTTCTTT.

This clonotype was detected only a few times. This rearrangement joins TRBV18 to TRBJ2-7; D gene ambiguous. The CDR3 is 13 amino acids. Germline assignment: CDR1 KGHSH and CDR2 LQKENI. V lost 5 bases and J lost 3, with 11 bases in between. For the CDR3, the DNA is TGTGCCAGCTCATCTTCCCTTTTCTACGAGCAGTACTTC. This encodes CASSSSLFYEQYF.

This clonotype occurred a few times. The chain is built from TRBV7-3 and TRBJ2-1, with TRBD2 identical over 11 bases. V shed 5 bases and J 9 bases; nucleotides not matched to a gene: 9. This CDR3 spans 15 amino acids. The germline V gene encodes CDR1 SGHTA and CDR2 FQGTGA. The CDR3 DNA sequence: TGTGCCAGCAGCCTTATAGCGGGGGGGCCTTCTGAGCAGTTCTTC. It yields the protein CASSLIAGGPSEQFF.

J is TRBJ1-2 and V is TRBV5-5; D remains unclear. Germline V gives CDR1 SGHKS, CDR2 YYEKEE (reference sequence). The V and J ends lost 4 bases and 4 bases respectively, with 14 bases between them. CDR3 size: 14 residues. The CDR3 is CASSLSRETYGYTF. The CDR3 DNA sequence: TGTGCCAGCAGCCTCTCCCGCGAAACCTATGGCTACACCTTC.

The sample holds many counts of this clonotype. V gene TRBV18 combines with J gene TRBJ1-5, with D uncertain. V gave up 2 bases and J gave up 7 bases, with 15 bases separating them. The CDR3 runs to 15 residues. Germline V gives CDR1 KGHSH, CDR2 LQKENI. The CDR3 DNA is TGTGCCAGCTCACCAATAAAACATCCGGGGCAGCCCCAGCATTTT. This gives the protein CASSPIKHPGQPQHF.

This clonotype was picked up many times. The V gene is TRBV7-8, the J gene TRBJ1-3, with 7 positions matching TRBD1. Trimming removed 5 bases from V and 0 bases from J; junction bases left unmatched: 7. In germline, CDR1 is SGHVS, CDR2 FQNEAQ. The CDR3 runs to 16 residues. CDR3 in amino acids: CASSPYRDSSGNTIYF. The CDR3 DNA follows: TGTGCCAGCAGCCCATACCGGGACAGCTCTGGAAACACCATATATTTT. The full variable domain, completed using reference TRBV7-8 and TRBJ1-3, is GAGVSQSPRYKVAKRGQDVALRCDPISGHVSLFWYQQALGQGPEFLTYFQNEAQLDKSGLPSDRFFAERPEGSVSTLKIQRTQQEDSAVYLCASSPYRDSSGNTIYFGEGSWLTVV.

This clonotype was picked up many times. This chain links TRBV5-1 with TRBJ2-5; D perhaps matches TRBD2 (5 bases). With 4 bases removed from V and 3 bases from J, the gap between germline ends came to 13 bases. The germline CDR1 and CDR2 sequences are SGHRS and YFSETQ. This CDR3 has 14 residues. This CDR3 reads CASSVEGRKETQYF. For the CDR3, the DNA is TGCGCCAGCAGCGTCGAGGGTCGGAAAGAGACCCAGTACTTC.

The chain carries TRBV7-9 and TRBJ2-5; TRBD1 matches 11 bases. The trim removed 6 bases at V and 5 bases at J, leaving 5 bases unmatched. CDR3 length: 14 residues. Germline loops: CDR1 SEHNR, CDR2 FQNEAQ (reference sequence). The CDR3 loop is CASRRTGGQETQYF. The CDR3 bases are TGTGCCAGCAGGAGGACAGGGGGCCAGGAGACCCAGTACTTC.

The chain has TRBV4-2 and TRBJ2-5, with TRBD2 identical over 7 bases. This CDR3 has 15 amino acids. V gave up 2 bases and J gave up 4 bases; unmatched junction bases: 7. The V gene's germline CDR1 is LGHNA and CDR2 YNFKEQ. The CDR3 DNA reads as TGTGCCAGCAGCCAAATAAGCGGGGATAGAGAGACCCAGTACTTC. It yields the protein CASSQISGDRETQYF.

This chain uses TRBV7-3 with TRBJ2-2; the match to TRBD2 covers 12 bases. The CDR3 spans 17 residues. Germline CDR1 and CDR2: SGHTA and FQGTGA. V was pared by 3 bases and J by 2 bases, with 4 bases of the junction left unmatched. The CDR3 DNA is TGTGCCAGCAGCTTCTCTAGCGGGGGGGCAAACACCGGGGAGCTGTTTTTT. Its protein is CASSFSSGGANTGELFF.

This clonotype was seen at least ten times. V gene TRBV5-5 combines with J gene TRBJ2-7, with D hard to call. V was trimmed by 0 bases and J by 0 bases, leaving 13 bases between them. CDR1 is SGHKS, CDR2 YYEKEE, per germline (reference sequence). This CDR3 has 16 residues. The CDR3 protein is CASSLGVYRSSYEQYV. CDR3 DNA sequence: TGTGCCAGCAGCTTGGGCGTTTACCGGAGCTCCTACGAGCAGTACGTC.

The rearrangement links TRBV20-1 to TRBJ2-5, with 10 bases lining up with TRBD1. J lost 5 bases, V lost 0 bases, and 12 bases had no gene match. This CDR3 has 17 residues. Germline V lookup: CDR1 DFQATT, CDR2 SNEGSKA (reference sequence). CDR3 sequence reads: CSARDRQRDRGRETQYF. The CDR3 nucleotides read TGCAGTGCTAGAGACCGACAACGGGACAGGGGCCGGGAGACCCAGTACTTC.

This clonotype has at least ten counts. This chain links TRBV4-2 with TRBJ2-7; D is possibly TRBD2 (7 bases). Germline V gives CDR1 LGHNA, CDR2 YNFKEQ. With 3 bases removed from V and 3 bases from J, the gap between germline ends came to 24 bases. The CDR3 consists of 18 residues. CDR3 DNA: TGTGCCAGCAGCCACTCCCTTCGTAGGGGGGGTGCAAACTACGAGCAGTACTTC. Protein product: CASSHSLRRGGANYEQYF.

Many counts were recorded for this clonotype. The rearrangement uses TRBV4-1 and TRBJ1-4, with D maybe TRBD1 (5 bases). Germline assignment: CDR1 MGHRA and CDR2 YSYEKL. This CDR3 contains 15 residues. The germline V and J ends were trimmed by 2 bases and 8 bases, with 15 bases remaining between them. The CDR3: CASSQNAGSSEKLFF. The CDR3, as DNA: TGCGCCAGCAGCCAAAACGCAGGGTCTTCCGAAAAACTGTTTTTT.

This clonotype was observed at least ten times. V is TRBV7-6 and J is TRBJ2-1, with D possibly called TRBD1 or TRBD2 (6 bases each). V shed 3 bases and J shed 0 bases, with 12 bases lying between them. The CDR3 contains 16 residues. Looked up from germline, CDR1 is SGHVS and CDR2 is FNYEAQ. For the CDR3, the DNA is TGTGCCAGCAGCTTGGGGGGCCGGAGCTCCTACAATGAGCAGTTCTTC. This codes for CASSLGGRSSYNEQFF.

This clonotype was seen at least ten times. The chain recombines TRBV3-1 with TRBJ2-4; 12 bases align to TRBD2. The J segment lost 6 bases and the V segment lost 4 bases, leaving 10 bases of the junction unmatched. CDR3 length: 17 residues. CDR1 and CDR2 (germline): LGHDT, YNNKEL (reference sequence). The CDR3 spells CASSRDGLAGRGNIQYF. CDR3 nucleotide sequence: TGTGCCAGCAGCCGAGATGGACTAGCGGGGAGGGGAAACATTCAGTACTTC.

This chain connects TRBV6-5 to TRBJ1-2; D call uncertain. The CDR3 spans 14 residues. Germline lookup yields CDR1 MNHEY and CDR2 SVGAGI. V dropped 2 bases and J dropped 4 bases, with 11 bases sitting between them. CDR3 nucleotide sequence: TGTGCCAGCAGTTACACTGGGGAGGGCTATGGCTACACCTTC. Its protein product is CASSYTGEGYGYTF.

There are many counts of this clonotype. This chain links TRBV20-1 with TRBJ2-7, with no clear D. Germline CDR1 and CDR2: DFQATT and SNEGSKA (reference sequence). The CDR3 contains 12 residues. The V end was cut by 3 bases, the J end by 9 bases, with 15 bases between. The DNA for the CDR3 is TGCAGTGCTAGTGGGGATCCTTTTGGGCAGTACTTC. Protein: CSASGDPFGQYF.

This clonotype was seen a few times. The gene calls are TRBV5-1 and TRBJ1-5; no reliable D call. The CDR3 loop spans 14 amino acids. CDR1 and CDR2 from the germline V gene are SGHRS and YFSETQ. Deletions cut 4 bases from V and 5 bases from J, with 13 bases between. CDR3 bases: TGCGCCAGCAGCCCGGGTGGCCTTGATCAGCCCCAGCATTTT. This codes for CASSPGGLDQPQHF.

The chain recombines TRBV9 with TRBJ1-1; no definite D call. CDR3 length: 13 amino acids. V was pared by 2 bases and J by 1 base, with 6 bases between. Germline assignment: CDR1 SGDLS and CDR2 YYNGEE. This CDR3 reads CASSVIENTEAFF. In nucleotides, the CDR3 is TGTGCCAGCAGCGTTATAGAGAACACTGAAGCTTTCTTT.

The CDR3 nucleotides read TGTGCCAGCAGCTATTCCGACTTGAGGGATACGCAGTATTTT. Translation: CASSYSDLRDTQYF. The rearrangement joins TRBV5-4 to TRBJ2-3, with D hard to call. V was clipped by 3 bases and J by 6 bases, with 14 bases between them. CDR1 SGHNT and CDR2 YYREEE come from the germline V gene (reference sequence). The CDR3 runs to 14 residues.

Here the CDR3 reads CRASGGTQSGANVLTF. The CDR3 region has the DNA TGCAGGGCCTCGGGCGGGACCCAGTCTGGGGCCAACGTCCTGACTTTC. The chain combines TRBV20-1 with TRBJ2-6; maybe TRBD2 (6 bases). CDR3 length equals 16 residues. Germline V lookup: CDR1 DFQATT, CDR2 SNEGSKA (reference sequence).

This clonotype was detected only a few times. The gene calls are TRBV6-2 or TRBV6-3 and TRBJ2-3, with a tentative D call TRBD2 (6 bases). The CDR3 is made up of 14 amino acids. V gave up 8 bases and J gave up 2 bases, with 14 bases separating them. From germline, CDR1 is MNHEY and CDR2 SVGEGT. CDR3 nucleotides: TGTGCCAGCTCCCGGCGGGGCCTCACAGATACGCAGTATTTT. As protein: CASSRRGLTDTQYF.

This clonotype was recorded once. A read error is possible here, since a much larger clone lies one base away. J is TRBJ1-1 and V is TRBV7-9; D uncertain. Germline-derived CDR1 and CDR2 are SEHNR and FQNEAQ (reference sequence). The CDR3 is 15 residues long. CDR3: CASSFLGQSNTEASF. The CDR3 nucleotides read TGTGCCAGCAGCTTTTTAGGGCAGTCGAACACTGAAGCTTCCTTT.